The rows below give T cell receptor beta chains drawn from one sample of a study of cytomegalovirus exposure and HLA in healthy donors. TCRdb's table, derived via immunoSEQ multiplex PCR, lists solely in-frame clones and lacks some. Among 80,000 to 100,000 clones listed, more than 75% were seen once. The sequenced sample consisted of PBMCs. These receptors originate from a young man in good health and CMV-seronegative. CDR3s include the opening cysteine and the closing phenylalanine or tryptophan. Each record gives: V gene, clone size, D gene, J gene, CDR3 DNA, CDR3 protein. D genes are given only for firm matches. Clone size is given for some rows only: seen once, a few or many times, or a class if the clone is expanded.

V gene: TRBV28; clone size: NA; D gene: TRBD2; J gene: TRBJ2-3; CDR3 DNA: TGTGCCCCCCCTAGCGGGAGGGCCTGGACAGATACGCAGTATTTT; CDR3 protein: CAPPSGRAWTDTQYF
V gene: TRBV27; clone size: NA; D gene: NA; J gene: TRBJ2-1; CDR3 DNA: TGTGCCAGCAGTTTGTATAATGAGCAGTTCTTC; CDR3 protein: CASSLYNEQFF
V gene: TRBV7-9; clone size: NA; D gene: NA; J gene: TRBJ2-3; CDR3 DNA: TGTGCCAGCAGCTCGGTCAGGTACACAGATACGCAGTATTTT; CDR3 protein: CASSSVRYTDTQYF
V gene: TRBV13; clone size: NA; D gene: NA; J gene: TRBJ2-5; CDR3 DNA: TGTGCCAGCAGCTTATCCCCCGGACAGTGGAAGACCCAGTACTTC; CDR3 protein: CASSLSPGQWKTQYF
V gene: TRBV7-3; clone size: NA; D gene: NA; J gene: TRBJ2-3; CDR3 DNA: TGTGCCAGCAAGGGAGTGGGCACAGATACGCAGTATTTT; CDR3 protein: CASKGVGTDTQYF
V gene: TRBV5-1; clone size: NA; D gene: NA; J gene: TRBJ2-5; CDR3 DNA: TGCGCCAGCAGCTTGGCGCCAGGGCCCCAAGAGACCCAGTACTTC; CDR3 protein: CASSLAPGPQETQYF
V gene: TRBV4-1; clone size: once; D gene: TRBD1; J gene: TRBJ2-7; CDR3 DNA: TGCGCCAGCAGCCAAGGTGGGACAGGGGGCATATACGAGCAGTACTTC; CDR3 protein: CASSQGGTGGIYEQYF
V gene: TRBV29-1; clone size: NA; D gene: NA; J gene: TRBJ1-1; CDR3 DNA: TGCAGCGCCACTCCTCGAGCGACAGGCAAGAACACTGAAGCTTTCTTT; CDR3 protein: CSATPRATGKNTEAFF
V gene: TRBV10-2; clone size: NA; D gene: TRBD1; J gene: TRBJ1-1; CDR3 DNA: TGCGCCAGCAGGAAGGGGGCCGGGACAGGGGTGGTCATTGAAGCTTTCTTT; CDR3 protein: CASRKGAGTGVVIEAFF
V gene: TRBV5-1; clone size: NA; D gene: TRBD2; J gene: TRBJ2-7; CDR3 DNA: TGCGCCAGCAGCTTGGACAGCGGGAACCTTACCTACGAGCAGTACTTC; CDR3 protein: CASSLDSGNLTYEQYF
V gene: TRBV4-1; clone size: once; D gene: NA; J gene: TRBJ2-4; CDR3 DNA: TGCGCCAGCAGCCAAGAGGGAACAGGTGTTATAGTAGGGAACATTCAGTACTTC; CDR3 protein: CASSQEGTGVIVGNIQYF
V gene: TRBV28; clone size: NA; D gene: NA; J gene: TRBJ1-5; CDR3 DNA: TGTGCCAGCAGCCGTAGACGGGTCGGGGAAATTAATCAGCCCCAGCATTTT; CDR3 protein: CASSRRRVGEINQPQHF
V gene: TRBV4-2; clone size: NA; D gene: NA; J gene: TRBJ2-2; CDR3 DNA: TGTGCCAGCAGCCAAGGTTATATGAACACCGGGGAGCTGTTTTTT; CDR3 protein: CASSQGYMNTGELFF
V gene: TRBV11-2; clone size: NA; D gene: NA; J gene: TRBJ1-2; CDR3 DNA: TGTGCCAGCAGCTTGAGTCGAGCTAACTATGGCTACACCTTC; CDR3 protein: CASSLSRANYGYTF
V gene: TRBV6-5; clone size: NA; D gene: TRBD1; J gene: TRBJ2-7; CDR3 DNA: TGTGCCAGCAGCCACACGGGACAGAGTGCCTACGAGCAGTACTTC; CDR3 protein: CASSHTGQSAYEQYF
V gene: TRBV2; clone size: NA; D gene: NA; J gene: TRBJ2-2; CDR3 DNA: TGTGCCAGCACGGGGACTGTGAACACCGGGGAGCTGTTTTTT; CDR3 protein: CASTGTVNTGELFF
V gene: TRBV6-6; clone size: NA; D gene: TRBD1; J gene: TRBJ2-5; CDR3 DNA: TGTGCCAGCAGGGGGACAGGGGACTTTGAGACCCAGTACTTC; CDR3 protein: CASRGTGDFETQYF
V gene: TRBV5-1; clone size: few; D gene: TRBD1; J gene: TRBJ2-7; CDR3 DNA: TGCGCCAGCAGCTTCAACAGGGGACACTACGAGCAGTACTTC; CDR3 protein: CASSFNRGHYEQYF
V gene: TRBV19; clone size: NA; D gene: TRBD1; J gene: TRBJ2-7; CDR3 DNA: TGTGCCAGTAGTACATGGACAGGGGGAAACTACGAGCAGTACTTC; CDR3 protein: CASSTWTGGNYEQYF
V gene: TRBV6-5; clone size: NA; D gene: TRBD2; J gene: TRBJ2-7; CDR3 DNA: TGTGCCAGCAGTTACGGGATTAGCGGGAGTAAGTACGAGCAGTACTTC; CDR3 protein: CASSYGISGSKYEQYF
V gene: TRBV6-6; clone size: NA; D gene: NA; J gene: TRBJ1-4; CDR3 DNA: TGTGCCAGCAGTTACCGGGCAGGGGATGAAAAACTGTTTTTT; CDR3 protein: CASSYRAGDEKLFF